This T cell receptor (beta chain) appears in the sequencing data of a study of preoperative IRX-2 immunotherapy in early breast cancer. This clone was detected only once. The CDR3 spans 14 residues. V gave up 2 bases and J gave up 8 bases, with 13 bases separating them. Per the germline V gene, CDR1 is SGHTA and CDR2 is FQGNSA. Treatment here: preoperative locoregional IRX-2 cytokine immunotherapy. Preoperative locoregional IRX-2 cytokine immunotherapy was tested in the phase Ib source study. Assay: immunoSEQ multiplex PCR; the TCRdb copy retains only in-frame clones and omits some. The table records around 35,000 clones, roughly 96% of them present only once.

Sampling took place from a patient treated with IRX-2 immunotherapy. This TCR was recovered from a human donor with breast cancer. The V and J genes are TRBV7-2 and TRBJ2-4; D might be TRBD1 (5 bases). CDR3 DNA: TGTGCCAGCAGCTTACGGCAGGGTGTAGACATTCAGTACTTC. This sequence encodes CASSLRQGVDIQYF. Variable domain in full (rest from reference TRBV7-2 and TRBJ2-4): GAGVSQSPSNKVTEKGKDVELRCDPISGHTALYWYRQSLGQGLEFLIYFQGNSAPDKSGLPSDRFSAERTGGSVSTLTIQRTQQEDSAVYLCASSLRQGVDIQYFGAGTRLSVL.